A single sample gave rise to the 19 T cell receptor beta chains below, sequenced in a study. Each CDR3 protein is one row after TCRdb ran MiXCR on the 5' RACE reads. Of tens of thousands of distinct CDR3 sequences listed, more than 25% are singletons. Sequenced: tumor-infiltrating memory CD4+ T cells sorted from the breast tumor. As for subset: memory CD4+ T cells, CD4+CD45RO+CD25-. The receptors shown here come from a female donor with breast cancer.

This clonotype was seen only a few times. The gene calls are TRBV7-2 and TRBJ2-1; TRBD1 matches 8 bases. The CDR3 sequence is 16 residues long. J gave up 7 bases and V 5 bases, and 13 bases lay outside the gene matches. Germline loops: CDR1 SGHTA, CDR2 FQGNSA. The CDR3 DNA reads TGTGCCAGCAGCCATAGCCGGACAGGGCATCGGAATGAGCAGTTCTTC. It specifies CASSHSRTGHRNEQFF.

There are a few counts of this clonotype. This chain uses TRBV7-9 with TRBJ1-1; D is ambiguous. CDR1 is SEHNR and CDR2 is FQNEAQ in the germline V gene (reference sequence). The V and J ends lost 2 bases and 1 base respectively, with 8 bases between them. This CDR3 spans 14 amino acids. CDR3 bases: TGTGCCAGCAGCTTATCAACTTGGAACACTGAAGCTTTCTTT. Protein sequence: CASSLSTWNTEAFF.

About this clonotype: An end of the junction does not agree with germline; a read error may underlie this. V is TRBV7-9 and J is TRBJ2-7, with D uncertain. The CDR3 loop spans 15 amino acids. Germline V gene lookup returns CDR1 SEHNR and CDR2 FQNEAQ (reference sequence). The CDR3 spells CAGSLAGDPAYEQYF. Written as DNA, the CDR3 is TGTGCCGGCAGCTTAGCTGGAGATCCAGCCTACGAGCAGTACTTC. Full variable domain (outside the CDR3, taken from reference TRBV7-9 and TRBJ2-7): DTGVSQNPRHKITKRGQNVTFRCDPISEHNRLYWYRQTLGQGPEFLTYFQNEAQLEKSRLLSDRFSAERPKGSFSTLEIQRTEQGDSAMYLCAGSLAGDPAYEQYFGPGTRLTVT.

This clonotype was detected a few times. The chain employs TRBV18 and TRBJ1-1; D might be TRBD1 (5 bases). V was clipped by 4 bases and J by 0 bases, with 15 bases between them. From germline, CDR1 is KGHSH and CDR2 LQKENI. The CDR3 is 16 residues long. In nucleotides, the CDR3 is TGTGCCAGCTCACAAAGACAGAGTAAGATGAACACTGAAGCTTTCTTT. This translates into CASSQRQSKMNTEAFF.

The chain links TRBV29-1 to TRBJ2-5; 9 bases fit TRBD1. The V segment lost 3 bases and the J segment 2 bases; nucleotides outside the gene matches: 1. CDR3 length: 13 residues. Looked up from germline, CDR1 is SQVTM and CDR2 is ANQGSEA. The CDR3 bases are TGCAGCGTTGATGGGACAGGGCAAGAGACCCAGTACTTC. Translation gives CSVDGTGQETQYF.

The chain joins TRBV20-1 to TRBJ1-6; tentatively, D is TRBD1 (6 bases). Germline CDR1 is DFQATT and CDR2 is SNEGSKA (reference sequence). The CDR3 extends over 15 amino acids. The V end lost 0 bases, the J end lost 9 bases, and 15 bases lay between the germline ends. In DNA form, the CDR3 reads TGCAGTGCTAGAGATCCACAGGGTGGAACTTCACCCCTCCACTTT. It is translated as CSARDPQGGTSPLHF.

The V call is TRBV20-1, the J call TRBJ1-1; D is perhaps TRBD1 (6 bases). With 2 bases removed from V and 1 base from J, the gap between germline ends came to 11 bases. The germline V gene has CDR1 DFQATT and CDR2 SNEGSKA (reference sequence). This CDR3 is 14 amino acids long. CDR3 in DNA: TGCAGTGCTAGAATTGGGGGGCCGAACACTGAAGCTTTCTTT. This translates into CSARIGGPNTEAFF.

J is TRBJ2-7 and V is TRBV2, with 7 bases lining up with TRBD1. V shed 8 bases, J shed 5 bases, and the junction held 9 bases outside the gene matches. This CDR3 is built from 13 residues. Per germline, CDR1 SNHLY and CDR2 FYNNEI. The CDR3 coding sequence is TGTGCCAGCCGACGGGACAGCGTTAACGAGCAGTACTTC. Translation gives CASRRDSVNEQYF.

V and J are TRBV29-1 and TRBJ2-1; D might be TRBD2 (6 bases). Trimming took off 6 bases at V and 3 bases at J, with 15 bases between the two ends. Looked up from germline, CDR1 is SQVTM and CDR2 is ANQGSEA. CDR3 length equals 14 residues. The CDR3 bases are TGCAGCGTGCGGGATAGCGGAAACTACAATGAGCAGTTCTTC. Translating gives CSVRDSGNYNEQFF.

This clonotype has at least ten counts. The chain recombines TRBV20-1 with TRBJ1-2; 7 bases match TRBD1. This CDR3 is 14 amino acids long. Germline lookup yields CDR1 DFQATT and CDR2 SNEGSKA (reference sequence). V shed 6 bases and J 2 bases; nucleotides not matched to a gene: 9. The CDR3, as DNA: TGCAGTGCCGGCCGCCGAGGGGGCAACTATGGCTACACCTTC. This translates into CSAGRRGGNYGYTF.

A remark on this clonotype: The junction shows a germline mismatch at one end, possibly a read error. V gene TRBV20-1 combines with J gene TRBJ1-1, with a possible D match to TRBD1 (6 bases). Germline V CDR1 and CDR2: DFQATT, SNEGSKA (reference sequence). The length of the CDR3 is 12 residues. Written as DNA, the CDR3 is TGCAGTGCTAGTACAGGGTACACTGAAGCTTGCTTT. Translating it yields CSASTGYTEACF.

A few counts support this clonotype. The chain joins TRBV20-1 to TRBJ2-7; D could derive from TRBD1 or TRBD2 (5 bases each). The CDR3 extends over 11 amino acids. Germline V gene data show CDR1 as DFQATT and CDR2 as SNEGSKA (reference sequence). The germline V and J ends were trimmed by 7 bases and 1 base, with 8 bases remaining between them. CDR3 sequence (DNA): TGCAGTGGGGACGGGTCCTACGAGCAGTACTTC. Translated, it gives CSGDGSYEQYF.

This clonotype was detected only a few times. The rearrangement uses TRBV7-2 and TRBJ2-2; D is ambiguous. CDR3 length: 13 amino acids. Germline V lookup: CDR1 SGHTA, CDR2 FQGNSA. Trimming left V 3 bases short and J 7 bases short, with 9 bases between. CDR3 region: CASSFQWVGELFF. CDR3 nucleotide sequence: TGTGCCAGCAGCTTTCAATGGGTCGGGGAGCTGTTTTTT.

This rearrangement joins TRBV6-2 or TRBV6-3 to TRBJ2-2, with D maybe TRBD2 (5 bases). V was cut by 11 bases and J by 6 bases, with 10 bases left in between. This CDR3 region has 11 residues. The germline CDR1 and CDR2 sequences are MNHEY and SVGEGT. CDR3 amino acids: CAGRTAGELFF. In DNA, the CDR3 is TGTGCCGGGAGAACAGCCGGGGAGCTGTTTTTT.

This clonotype was counted only a few times. The chain employs TRBV6-5 and TRBJ1-1; the D is unclear. The V end was cut by 2 bases, the J end by 11 bases, with 15 bases between. Looked up from germline, CDR1 is MNHEY and CDR2 is SVGAGI. The CDR3 runs to 13 residues. CDR3: CASSYEMGFFAFF. In DNA form, the CDR3 reads TGTGCCAGCAGTTACGAGATGGGTTTCTTCGCTTTCTTT.

This clonotype has a single count. V usage is TRBV30 and J usage is TRBJ2-7; TRBD2 matches at 7 bases. The J segment lost 0 bases and the V segment lost 5 bases, leaving 4 bases of the junction unmatched. Germline V gene data show CDR1 as GTSNPN and CDR2 as SVGIG (reference sequence). The CDR3 has 13 amino acids. This CDR3 is CAWSGGGSYEQYF. The CDR3 DNA reads as TGTGCCTGGTCTGGCGGGGGCTCCTACGAGCAGTACTTC.

This clonotype counts as medium-sized (0.01 to 0.1%). This chain joins TRBV2 and TRBJ1-2; no firm D call. The germline V gene encodes CDR1 SNHLY and CDR2 FYNNEI. The ends were cut back, 0 bases at V and 8 bases at J, with 13 bases in the middle. The CDR3 has 14 amino acids. The CDR3 region has the DNA TGTGCCAGCAGTGAAGCGGGGTCATACGGAGGCTACACCTTC. Residues: CASSEAGSYGGYTF.

This chain uses TRBV6-5 with TRBJ1-1, with D unresolved. CDR1 and CDR2 (germline): MNHEY, SVGAGI. The CDR3 contains 15 residues. With 0 bases removed from V and 2 bases from J, the gap between germline ends came to 10 bases. The CDR3 DNA follows: TGTGCCAGCAGTTACTCAAGACGGAGAAACACTGAAGCTTTCTTT. The encoded protein is CASSYSRRRNTEAFF.

This clonotype was counted a few times. The chain links TRBV7-2 to TRBJ2-7; D is undetermined. The V gene's germline CDR1 is SGHTA and CDR2 FQGNSA. This CDR3 spans 14 amino acids. Between the trimmed V and J ends, which lost 1 base and 6 bases, there was a span of 13 bases. Here the CDR3 DNA reads TGTGCCAGCAGCTTAGGGCAAAATCCTTCCGAGCAGTACTTC. This codes for CASSLGQNPSEQYF.